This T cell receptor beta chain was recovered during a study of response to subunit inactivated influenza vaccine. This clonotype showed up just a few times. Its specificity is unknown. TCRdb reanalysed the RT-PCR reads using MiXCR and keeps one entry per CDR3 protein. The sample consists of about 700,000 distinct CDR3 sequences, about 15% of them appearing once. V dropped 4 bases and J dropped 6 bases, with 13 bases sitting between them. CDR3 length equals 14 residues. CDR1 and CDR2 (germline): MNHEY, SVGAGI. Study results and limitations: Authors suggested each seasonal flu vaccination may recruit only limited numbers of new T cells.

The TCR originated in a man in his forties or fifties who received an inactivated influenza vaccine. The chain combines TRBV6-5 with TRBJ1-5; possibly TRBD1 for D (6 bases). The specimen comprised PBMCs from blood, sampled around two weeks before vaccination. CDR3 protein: CASSLRGAAQPQHF. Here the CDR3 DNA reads TGTGCCAGCAGTTTACGGGGGGCGGCTCAGCCCCAGCATTTT.